These 19 T cell receptor beta chains share one sample of origin, sequenced in a study of radiation and T cells in renal cell carcinoma (dated by TCRdb to between 2020 and 2021). Library construction relied on the immunoSEQ multiplex PCR assay. The immuneACCESS repertoire file appears here via TCRdb, limited to in-frame rearrangements. These files lack a portion of the clones; in checked studies, under half of the deficit traces to unresolved V genes, and the cause of the others is not known. This sample is represented by some 70,000 clones; over 80% of them were singletons. Approximately 5.4% of the sample comes from the top ten. The time point tag for this specimen amounts to: blood 2 weeks post-SBRT. Taken with the paper, the label for treatment or condition translates to: 15 Gy SBRT to primary tumor, nephrectomy 4 weeks later. Sequenced material: blood, taken from a patient whose treatment included radiotherapy and nephrectomy. These receptors all stem from a man aged 55-75 years with renal cell carcinoma.

The chain joins TRBV5-4 to TRBJ1-1; D possibly corresponds to TRBD1 (6 bases). Trimming shortened V by 0 bases and J by 7 bases, and 10 bases separated the two germline ends. Looked up from germline, CDR1 is SGHNT and CDR2 is YYREEE (reference sequence). The CDR3 has 13 amino acids. Here the CDR3 DNA reads TGTGCCAGCAGCTTGGATCAGGGGCGTGAAGCTTTCTTT. Translation: CASSLDQGREAFF.

The chain joins TRBV18 to TRBJ2-3, with 9 bases fitting TRBD1. The V gene's germline CDR1 is KGHSH and CDR2 LQKENI. V lost 4 bases, J lost 2 bases, and 4 bases stayed unmatched. This CDR3 contains 15 residues. This CDR3 is CASSRGQGNTDTQYF. CDR3 in DNA: TGTGCCAGCTCACGGGGACAGGGAAACACAGATACGCAGTATTTT.

The chain joins TRBV7-2 to TRBJ2-7; 10 bases map to TRBD2. Germline V gene data show CDR1 as SGHTA and CDR2 as FQGNSA. The trim removed 2 bases at V and 2 bases at J, leaving 6 bases unmatched. CDR3 size: 16 residues. The CDR3 spells CASSLRRTSGTYEQYF. The CDR3 coding sequence is TGTGCCAGCAGCTTACGCCGGACTAGCGGAACCTACGAGCAGTACTTC. Full variable domain (remainder filled in from reference TRBV7-2 and TRBJ2-7): GAGVSQSPSNKVTEKGKDVELRCDPISGHTALYWYRQSLGQGLEFLIYFQGNSAPDKSGLPSDRFSAERTGGSVSTLTIQRTQQEDSAVYLCASSLRRTSGTYEQYFGPGTRLTVT.

The V call is TRBV5-1, the J call TRBJ2-7; D ambiguous. V lost 3 bases and J lost 6, with 13 bases in between. The V gene's germline CDR1 is SGHRS and CDR2 YFSETQ. CDR3 size: 13 residues. In DNA, the CDR3 is TGCGCCAGCAGCTGGACCCCGAAGGCCGAGCAGTACTTC. This sequence encodes CASSWTPKAEQYF.

The rearrangement uses TRBV15 and TRBJ1-4; 8 bases match TRBD1. Germline V CDR1 and CDR2: LNHNV, YYDKDF (reference sequence). Trimming at V came to 1 base and at J to 8 bases, leaving 9 bases not matched to a gene. CDR3 size: 16 residues. CDR3 bases: TGTGCCACCAGCAGAGGGTCCGGGACAGGAGGGGAAAAACTGTTTTTT. This gives the protein CATSRGSGTGGEKLFF.

This sequence joins TRBV18 and TRBJ1-1; 7 positions match TRBD1. CDR3 size: 14 residues. Germline V gives CDR1 KGHSH, CDR2 LQKENI. J was trimmed by 0 bases and V by 3 bases; bases with no gene match: 1. The CDR3 protein is CASSPGQMNTEAFF. The CDR3 coding sequence is TGTGCCAGCTCACCGGGACAGATGAACACTGAAGCTTTCTTT.

This rearrangement joins TRBV7-9 to TRBJ2-7; D not resolved. Germline loops: CDR1 SEHNR, CDR2 FQNEAQ (reference sequence). The V end lost 4 bases, the J end lost 5 bases, and 15 bases lay between the germline ends. CDR3 size: 14 residues. The CDR3 coding sequence is TGTGCCAGCAGCTCCGACCTCAACATAAACGAGCAGTACTTC. It specifies CASSSDLNINEQYF.

The chain is built from TRBV15 and TRBJ2-3; tentative D call: TRBD2 (6 bases). Germline V gives CDR1 LNHNV, CDR2 YYDKDF (reference sequence). This CDR3 comprises 16 residues. V shed 3 bases and J shed 4 bases, with 17 bases lying between them. The CDR3 coding sequence is TGTGCCACCAGCAGTGGGCTCGGGAGTGTCCCAGATACGCAGTATTTT. The encoded protein is CATSSGLGSVPDTQYF.

This chain links TRBV15 with TRBJ2-1, with D perhaps matching TRBD2 (5 bases). V gave up 1 base and J gave up 2 bases, with 9 bases separating them. This CDR3 has 15 residues. Germline V gives CDR1 LNHNV, CDR2 YYDKDF (reference sequence). CDR3 sequence reads: CATSRGRETYNEQFF. The CDR3 DNA sequence: TGTGCCACCAGCAGAGGCCGGGAAACCTACAATGAGCAGTTCTTC.

The rearrangement joins TRBV19 to TRBJ2-7; 12 bases align to TRBD1. The germline V gene has CDR1 LNHDA and CDR2 SQIVND (reference sequence). This CDR3 comprises 15 residues. The J segment lost 6 bases and the V segment lost 4 bases, leaving 7 bases of the junction unmatched. For the CDR3, the DNA is TGTGCCAGTAGTAGGGGACAGGGGGCCGCCTCCGAGCAGTACTTC. Its protein product is CASSRGQGAASEQYF.

The chain couples TRBV5-1 to TRBJ2-7; D might be TRBD2 (5 bases). V was clipped by 4 bases and J by 5 bases, with 16 bases between them. The CDR3 covers 14 residues. The germline gives CDR1 SGHRS, CDR2 YFSETQ. The chain's CDR3 is CASSRTGDADEQYF. The CDR3 nucleotides are TGCGCCAGCAGCCGCACCGGGGATGCCGACGAGCAGTACTTC.

This chain joins TRBV4-3 and TRBJ2-3, with unresolved D. Germline CDR1 LGHNA, CDR2 YSLEER. CDR3 size: 16 residues. Trimming pared 0 bases from V and 2 bases from J, leaving 12 bases between. The CDR3 DNA reads as TGCGCCAGCAGCCAAGATAAGGAAAGGTTCACAGATACGCAGTATTTT. Translated, it gives CASSQDKERFTDTQYF.

The chain employs TRBV28 and TRBJ1-5; D remains unclear. Trimming removed 5 bases at V and 9 bases at J, with 11 bases between. CDR3 length: 12 residues. Germline CDR1 MDHEN, CDR2 SYDVKM. In DNA form, the CDR3 reads TGTGCCAGCAGTGGTAACCAGCGGCCCCAGCATTTT. Its translation is CASSGNQRPQHF.

This clone was recorded a few times. The V and J genes are TRBV29-1 and TRBJ2-1, with 10 bases that match TRBD2. Germline V gene data show CDR1 as SQVTM and CDR2 as ANQGSEA. Trimming removed 6 bases from V and 3 bases from J; junction bases left unmatched: 5. CDR3 length: 14 residues. CDR3 amino acids: CSVVAGGLYNEQFF. In DNA form, the CDR3 reads TGCAGCGTGGTAGCGGGAGGACTCTACAATGAGCAGTTCTTC.

The genes are TRBV30 and TRBJ2-7; 11 bases align to TRBD1. In germline, CDR1 is GTSNPN, CDR2 SVGIG (reference sequence). V gave up 7 bases and J gave up 4 bases; unmatched junction bases: 12. The CDR3 loop spans 15 amino acids. CDR3 in amino acids: CAFVGGQGVGYEQYF. The CDR3 DNA reads TGTGCCTTCGTCGGGGGACAGGGGGTCGGGTACGAGCAGTACTTC.

This rearrangement joins TRBV28 to TRBJ1-5; D ambiguous. Trimming stripped 4 bases from V and 6 bases from J, with 19 bases between. Germline CDR1 reads MDHEN; CDR2 reads SYDVKM. The CDR3 loop spans 16 amino acids. Here the CDR3 DNA reads TGTGCCAGCAGTTCCTGGACGGTTTCCTCTATTCAGCCCCAGCATTTT. It encodes CASSSWTVSSIQPQHF.

J is TRBJ2-1 and V is TRBV7-2, with 13 bases aligning to TRBD2. CDR3 length: 14 amino acids. J lost 13 bases, V lost 5 bases, and 8 bases had no gene match. CDR1 SGHTA and CDR2 FQGNSA come from the germline V gene. CDR3 sequence reads: CASSKGTSGTVQFF. CDR3 bases: TGTGCCAGCAGCAAAGGGACTAGCGGGACTGTTCAGTTCTTC.

The chain links TRBV19 to TRBJ1-5; 7 nucleotides align to TRBD1. Germline lookup yields CDR1 LNHDA and CDR2 SQIVND (reference sequence). The V and J ends lost 5 bases and 4 bases, in that order; junction bases with no gene match: 8. The CDR3 runs 15 residues. CDR3 sequence: CASSLQGKENQPQHF. In nucleotides, the CDR3 is TGTGCCAGTAGTTTACAGGGGAAGGAAAATCAGCCCCAGCATTTT.

This chain uses TRBV30 with TRBJ2-6, with D unclear. Per germline, CDR1 GTSNPN and CDR2 SVGIG (reference sequence). Trimming took off 4 bases at V and 0 bases at J, with 7 bases between the two ends. This CDR3 has 14 amino acids. The DNA for the CDR3 is TGTGCCTGGACCAGTAGCTCTGGGGCCAACGTCCTGACTTTC. Translating gives CAWTSSSGANVLTF.